A single sample is the source of the 16 T cell receptor beta chains below, sequenced in a study of cytomegalovirus exposure and HLA in healthy donors. PCR employed 60 Vbeta and 13 Jbeta primers. TCRdb's copy holds only in-frame clones and misses some; the assay was immunoSEQ multiplex PCR. The sample table includes tens of thousands of clones. The sequencing input was PBMCs. The receptors were sampled from a man between 18 and 35 years old in good health and CMV-seropositive.

The chain employs TRBV6-1 and TRBJ2-3, with D perhaps matching TRBD1 (6 bases). Germline assignment: CDR1 MNHNS and CDR2 SASEGT. The CDR3 is 14 amino acids. Trimming removed 2 bases at V and 4 bases at J, with 10 bases between. CDR3 residues: CASSEIRGPDTQYF. The CDR3 region has the DNA TGTGCCAGCAGTGAAATCAGGGGTCCAGATACGCAGTATTTT.

The chain employs TRBV28 and TRBJ2-4; D call uncertain. V lost 6 bases, J lost 0 bases, and 9 bases lay in between. In germline, CDR1 is MDHEN, CDR2 SYDVKM. This CDR3 comprises 14 residues. Here the CDR3 reads CASSVLLAKNIQYF. CDR3 nucleotide sequence: TGTGCCAGCAGCGTTTTACTAGCCAAAAACATTCAGTACTTC.

Regarding this clone: The same CDR3 can be traced to other DNA sequences in this sample. CDR3 nucleotides: TGTGCCAGTAGTGGGACAGAGACCCTCTACGAGCAGTACTTC. Translating it yields CASSGTETLYEQYF. The chain uses TRBV19 and TRBJ2-7; 7 bases fit TRBD1. Germline loops: CDR1 LNHDA, CDR2 SQIVND (reference sequence). With V trimmed by 5 bases and J by 3 bases, 7 bases remained unmatched. The CDR3 has 14 amino acids.

V usage is TRBV7-9 and J usage is TRBJ2-1, with a tentative D call TRBD1 (6 bases). The length of the CDR3 is 16 residues. Between the trimmed V and J ends, which lost 5 bases and 0 bases, there was a span of 14 bases. The germline V gene encodes CDR1 SEHNR and CDR2 FQNEAQ (reference sequence). The CDR3 DNA reads as TGTGCCAGCAGCCCCAGGGGTCGGAGCTCCTACAATGAGCAGTTCTTC. Its translation: CASSPRGRSSYNEQFF.

Worth noting for this clone: One end of the junction does not line up with germline, which may come from a read error. V gene TRBV27 combines with J gene TRBJ1-2; 12 bases fit TRBD1. The length of the CDR3 is 18 residues. Germline V gene lookup returns CDR1 MNHEY and CDR2 SMNVEV (reference sequence). CDR3 nucleotides: TGTGCCAGCAGTTTATCATCGGGGGGACAGGGGGCTCGAGGTGGCCACACCTTC. It yields the protein CASSLSSGGQGARGGHTF.

Comment on this clone: An end of the junction does not agree with germline; a read error may underlie this. This chain uses TRBV29-1 with TRBJ1-2, with 8 bases that match TRBD1. This CDR3 is 15 amino acids long. Germline V CDR1 and CDR2: SQVTM, ANQGSEA. The CDR3 protein is CSVNGQGWANYGCTF. The DNA of the CDR3 is TGCAGCGTTAACGGACAGGGTTGGGCTAACTATGGCTGCACCTTC.

The chain links TRBV5-6 to TRBJ2-1; D is possibly TRBD2 (5 bases). Germline lookup yields CDR1 SGHDT and CDR2 YYEEEE. This CDR3 is 12 amino acids long. Trimming removed 4 bases from V and 7 bases from J, with 9 bases in between. In DNA, the CDR3 is TGTGCCAGCAGCCCGGACTTGAATGAGCAGTTCTTC. It specifies CASSPDLNEQFF.

The J gene is TRBJ2-1, the V gene TRBV28, with a weak D call TRBD2 (5 bases). The CDR3 length is 15 residues. V lost 6 bases to trimming and J lost 5 bases, with 17 bases between them. Germline V CDR1 and CDR2: MDHEN, SYDVKM. CDR3 protein: CASSHSERADNEQFF. The CDR3 DNA sequence: TGTGCCAGCAGCCATAGCGAGAGGGCTGACAATGAGCAGTTCTTC.

The CDR3 is CASSLRQGNNYGYTF. As DNA, the CDR3 is TGTGCCAGCAGCTTAAGACAGGGAAATAACTATGGCTACACCTTC. This rearrangement joins TRBV7-2 to TRBJ1-2; 7 nucleotides align to TRBD1. This CDR3 is built from 15 residues. Germline V CDR1 and CDR2: SGHTA, FQGNSA. V lost 2 bases to trimming and J lost 1 base; unmatched junction nucleotides: 4.

The chain is built from TRBV9 and TRBJ1-2, with TRBD1 as a possible D gene (5 bases). There are 14 residues in the CDR3. Trimming removed 3 bases from V and 3 bases from J, with 12 bases in between. Germline assignment: CDR1 SGDLS and CDR2 YYNGEE. The CDR3 sequence is CASSAGGGDYGYTF. DNA for the CDR3: TGTGCCAGCAGCGCGGGGGGAGGGGACTATGGCTACACCTTC.

The V call is TRBV7-8, the J call TRBJ2-7; D is uncertain. Trimming left V 5 bases short and J 2 bases short, with 13 bases between. The length of the CDR3 is 14 residues. Germline values: CDR1 SGHVS, CDR2 FQNEAQ. CDR3 sequence reads: CASSRQADTYEQYF. Here the CDR3 DNA reads TGTGCCAGCAGCCGCCAGGCTGATACCTACGAGCAGTACTTC.

V usage is TRBV9 and J usage is TRBJ1-1; tentatively, D is TRBD1 (6 bases). CDR1 is SGDLS and CDR2 is YYNGEE in the germline V gene. CDR3 length: 18 amino acids. Trimming took off 4 bases at V and 0 bases at J, with 22 bases between the two ends. The CDR3 protein is CASSPREQGGGLNTEAFF. As DNA, the CDR3 is TGTGCCAGCAGCCCACGGGAACAGGGTGGGGGTCTGAACACTGAAGCTTTCTTT.

The rearrangement links TRBV6-1 to TRBJ2-7, with 10 bases matching TRBD1. This CDR3 spans 14 amino acids. Germline V gives CDR1 MNHNS, CDR2 SASEGT. Trimming removed 6 bases from V and 0 bases from J; junction bases left unmatched: 2. Here the CDR3 DNA reads TGTGCCAGCAGGTGGACAGGGGGCTCCTACGAGCAGTACTTC. Amino acid sequence: CASRWTGGSYEQYF.

CDR3 in DNA: TGTGCCAGCAGCCATACTTTAACTGAAGCTTTCTTT. Translated, it gives CASSHTLTEAFF. The rearrangement uses TRBV28 and TRBJ1-1; D is undetermined. The germline CDR1 and CDR2 sequences are MDHEN and SYDVKM. This CDR3 region has 12 residues. Between the trimmed V and J ends, which lost 6 bases and 5 bases, there was a span of 10 bases.

The gene calls are TRBV11-2 and TRBJ2-7, with D maybe TRBD1 (5 bases). Germline-derived CDR1 and CDR2 are SGHAT and FQNNGV. The CDR3 is made up of 14 amino acids. V lost 3 bases to trimming and J lost 2 bases, with 11 bases between them. The CDR3: CASSFRALTYEQYF. The CDR3 bases are TGTGCCAGCAGCTTCAGGGCCCTCACCTACGAGCAGTACTTC.

The chain recombines TRBV5-4 with TRBJ1-1, with 8 bases that match TRBD1. J gave up 3 bases and V 6 bases, and 4 bases lay outside the gene matches. The CDR3 consists of 13 residues. Germline lookup yields CDR1 SGHNT and CDR2 YYREEE (reference sequence). For the CDR3, the DNA is TGTGCCAGCAAGCAACAGGGGGACACTGAAGCTTTCTTT. It yields the protein CASKQQGDTEAFF. Full variable domain (outside the CDR3, taken from reference TRBV5-4 and TRBJ1-1): ETGVTQSPTHLIKTRGQQVTLRCSSQSGHNTVSWYQQALGQGPQFIFQYYREEENGRGNFPPRFSGLQFPNYSSELNVNALELDDSALYLCASKQQGDTEAFFGQGTRLTVV.